This TCR beta chain derives from a study of blood T cell repertoires in COVID-19. Study as a whole: The samples span acute and convalescent COVID-19 from the United States, Italy and Spain. PBMCs, B-cell-depleted T cells, or T cells provided the cDNA or gDNA that made up the material.

Here immunoSEQ multiplex PCR was the method, and the copy in TCRdb shows in-frame clones only, minus some. The sample carries around 440,000 clones, 88% recorded once. The germline gives CDR1 SQVTM, CDR2 ANQGSEA. The CDR3 runs to 15 residues. Germline trimming cut 4 bases from V and 5 bases from J; bases unmatched to any gene: 8. Enrollment of patients from Seattle took place during active infection, with longitudinal follow-up. V gene TRBV29-1 combines with J gene TRBJ1-1, with TRBD1 matching over 12 bases. The clonotype originates from a woman between 45 and 60 years old with COVID-19, enrolled during active disease. Input material: peripheral blood. This CDR3 reads CSVARDRGRWTEAFF. The CDR3 bases are TGCAGCGTTGCGCGGGACAGGGGGCGGTGGACTGAAGCTTTCTTT. Complete variable domain (other parts from reference TRBV29-1 and TRBJ1-1): SAVISQKPSRDICQRGTSLTIQCQVDSQVTMMFWYRQQPGQSLTLIATANQGSEATYESGFVIDKFPISRPNLTFSTLTVSNMSPEDSSIYLCSVARDRGRWTEAFFGQGTRLTVV.